These 22 T cell receptor beta chains came from one sample sequenced in a study of cytomegalovirus exposure and HLA in healthy donors. 60 Vbeta and 13 Jbeta primers were used in PCR. The repertoire was sequenced with immunoSEQ multiplex PCR; TCRdb's copy has only in-frame clones and lacks some. Here the sample spans 250,000 or so clones, approximately 87% being singletons. The specimen was PBMCs. The source is a human donor in good health.

This chain joins TRBV5-1 and TRBJ1-2; 7 bases are a match to TRBD1. V lost 4 bases, J lost 4 bases, and 16 bases stayed unmatched. CDR3 size: 17 residues. CDR1 and CDR2 (germline): SGHRS, YFSETQ. This CDR3 is CASSQPGTDALGYGYTF. The CDR3 DNA reads as TGCGCCAGCAGCCAACCCGGGACAGACGCTCTAGGCTATGGCTACACCTTC.

The V gene is TRBV5-1, the J gene TRBJ2-2; D is possibly TRBD1 (6 bases). Germline V gene sequence: CDR1 SGHRS, CDR2 YFSETQ. V shed 2 bases and J shed 4 bases, with 18 bases lying between them. The CDR3 contains 17 residues. The DNA of the CDR3 is TGCGCCAGCAGCTTAACCCAGGGGTCGACGAGCACCGGGGAGCTGTTTTTT. Protein product: CASSLTQGSTSTGELFF. The variable domain in full, with the rest retrieved from reference TRBV5-1 and TRBJ2-2, is KAGVTQTPRYLIKTRGQQVTLSCSPISGHRSVSWYQQTPGQGLQFLFEYFSETQRNKGNFPGRFSGRQFSNSRSEMNVSTLELGDSALYLCASSLTQGSTSTGELFFGEGSRLTVL.

Comments on this clone: One end of the junction fails to match germline, which may point to a read error. This chain connects TRBV7-9 to TRBJ2-1; 9 bases are shared with TRBD2. The CDR3 sequence is 15 residues long. Germline V gene data show CDR1 as SEHNR and CDR2 as FQNEAQ (reference sequence). The CDR3 DNA is TGTTCCAGCAGCTTAAGTAGCGGGAGTGGCAATGAGCAGTTCTTC. Its protein is CSSSLSSGSGNEQFF. Based on the CDR3 plus reference TRBV7-9 and TRBJ2-1, the full variable domain is DTGVSQNPRHKITKRGQNVTFRCDPISEHNRLYWYRQTLGQGPEFLTYFQNEAQLEKSRLLSDRFSAERPKGSFSTLEIQRTEQGDSAMYLCSSSLSSGSGNEQFFGPGTRLTVL.

V usage is TRBV7-8 and J usage is TRBJ2-1; D perhaps matches TRBD2 (6 bases). This CDR3 region has 17 residues. The V gene's germline CDR1 is SGHVS and CDR2 FQNEAQ. V shed 3 bases and J shed 5 bases, with 20 bases lying between them. The CDR3 spells CASSLPLRRREDNEQFF. The CDR3 bases are TGTGCCAGCAGCTTGCCTTTAAGGAGGAGGGAGGACAATGAGCAGTTCTTC.

This chain joins TRBV6-5 and TRBJ2-7, with a possible D match to TRBD1 (6 bases). Germline V gives CDR1 MNHEY, CDR2 SVGAGI. The germline V and J ends were trimmed by 0 bases and 4 bases, with 13 bases remaining between them. This CDR3 is 15 amino acids long. The CDR3 loop reads CASSYSWTEGYEQYF. CDR3 sequence (DNA): TGTGCCAGCAGTTACTCATGGACAGAGGGATACGAGCAGTACTTC.

This sequence joins TRBV7-2 and TRBJ2-5; tentative D call: TRBD2 (5 bases). Trimming took off 5 bases at V and 4 bases at J, with 11 bases between the two ends. The CDR3 spans 13 residues. The germline V gene encodes CDR1 SGHTA and CDR2 FQGNSA. CDR3 bases: TGTGCCAGCAGCGCGAGAGGAGGAGAGACCCAGTACTTC. It is translated as CASSARGGETQYF.

V gene TRBV6-5 combines with J gene TRBJ1-3; perhaps TRBD1 as D (5 bases). V lost 0 bases, J lost 4 bases, and 10 bases lay in between. CDR1 MNHEY and CDR2 SVGAGI come from the germline V gene. This CDR3 has 15 residues. The CDR3 region has the DNA TGTGCCAGCAGTTACTCGAGACACAGGGGAAACACCATATATTTT. As protein: CASSYSRHRGNTIYF.

J is TRBJ1-4 and V is TRBV6-5; 7 bases align to TRBD1. Losses at the gene ends were 4 bases for V and 5 bases for J; bases not matched to a gene: 7. The CDR3 sequence is 15 residues long. CDR1 and CDR2 from the germline V gene are MNHEY and SVGAGI. CDR3 protein: CASSSRGGGNEKLFF. The CDR3 DNA sequence: TGTGCCAGCAGTTCCCGCGGAGGGGGCAATGAAAAACTGTTTTTT.

The rearrangement uses TRBV19 and TRBJ2-2; TRBD1 aligns across 10 bases. The CDR3 has 16 residues. J lost 4 bases, V lost 6 bases, and 8 bases had no gene match. Germline loops: CDR1 LNHDA, CDR2 SQIVND (reference sequence). As DNA, the CDR3 is TGTGCCAGTAGGCCCGGGACAGGGGTGATCACCGGGGAGCTGTTTTTT. Translation gives CASRPGTGVITGELFF.

The chain links TRBV2 to TRBJ2-1; 7 bases fit TRBD1. Unmatched junction bases numbered 15, after V lost 7 bases and J lost 6 bases. Germline V gene lookup returns CDR1 SNHLY and CDR2 FYNNEI. The CDR3 contains 16 residues. The CDR3 DNA follows: TGTGCCAGCACTAGCTTCACAGGGGCCCCGGCCAATGAGCAGTTCTTC. Translated: CASTSFTGAPANEQFF.

The chain uses TRBV6-6 and TRBJ1-3; D is undetermined. The germline V gene has CDR1 MNHNY and CDR2 SVGAGI (reference sequence). This CDR3 spans 13 amino acids. Trimming left V 10 bases short and J 0 bases short, with 10 bases between. DNA for the CDR3: TGTGCCACACTAATCCCCTCTGGAAACACCATATATTTT. Translating it yields CATLIPSGNTIYF.

The CDR3 DNA reads as TGTGCCAGCAGCGAAATGGACAGGGGAAATCGGCGCGAGCAGTACTTC. Translating it yields CASSEMDRGNRREQYF. This chain joins TRBV5-6 and TRBJ2-7, with 9 nucleotides matching TRBD1. The V gene end was trimmed by 4 bases and the J gene end by 6 bases; junction bases not matched to a gene: 14. There are 16 residues in the CDR3. Germline CDR1 is SGHDT and CDR2 is YYEEEE.

V usage is TRBV29-1 and J usage is TRBJ2-5; 9 nucleotides match TRBD1. Matching the DNA end better, TRBJ2-7 makes the J call doubtful. CDR1 and CDR2 from the germline V gene are SQVTM and ANQGSEA. The CDR3 length is 13 residues. The CDR3 protein is CSVDRGAGYEQYF. The CDR3 nucleotides are TGCAGCGTAGACAGGGGGGCGGGCTACGAGCAGTACTTC.

The J gene is TRBJ2-3, the V gene TRBV10-1; no clear D gene. Trimming left V 3 bases short and J 6 bases short, with 10 bases between. The CDR3 is 13 amino acids. Germline assignment: CDR1 WNHNN and CDR2 SYGVQD (reference sequence). CDR3 DNA sequence: TGCGCCAGCAGTGAACGTCACTGGGATACGCAGTATTTT. Translation gives CASSERHWDTQYF.

J is TRBJ2-2 and V is TRBV4-1; 7 nucleotides agree with TRBD1. The CDR3 has 17 amino acids. V gave up 1 base and J gave up 4 bases; unmatched junction bases: 9. The germline V gene encodes CDR1 MGHRA and CDR2 YSYEKL. The CDR3 sequence: CASSQVPRQGPTGELFF. Written as DNA, the CDR3 is TGCGCCAGCAGCCAAGTTCCGAGACAGGGCCCCACCGGGGAGCTGTTTTTT.

This clone was detected a few times. The chain carries TRBV28 and TRBJ2-7; weak D call: TRBD1 (6 bases). The CDR3 is made up of 15 amino acids. Trimming shortened V by 0 bases and J by 0 bases, and 9 bases separated the two germline ends. The germline gives CDR1 MDHEN, CDR2 SYDVKM. The CDR3 region has the DNA TGTGCCAGCAGTTTATGGGACAGAAACTCCTACGAGCAGTACTTC. It specifies CASSLWDRNSYEQYF.

This chain links TRBV7-9 with TRBJ1-5; D might be TRBD1 (5 bases). Trimming shortened V by 3 bases and J by 0 bases, and 12 bases separated the two germline ends. The length of the CDR3 is 16 residues. The V gene's germline CDR1 is SEHNR and CDR2 FQNEAQ (reference sequence). This CDR3 reads CASSFGGAYSNQPQHF. The CDR3 region has the DNA TGTGCCAGCAGCTTTGGAGGGGCGTATAGCAATCAGCCCCAGCATTTT. Filled out from reference TRBV7-9 and TRBJ1-5, the complete variable domain reads DTGVSQNPRHKITKRGQNVTFRCDPISEHNRLYWYRQTLGQGPEFLTYFQNEAQLEKSRLLSDRFSAERPKGSFSTLEIQRTEQGDSAMYLCASSFGGAYSNQPQHFGDGTRLSIL.

V usage is TRBV7-9 and J usage is TRBJ2-5, with 11 bases matching TRBD2. V was pared by 5 bases and J by 2 bases, with 10 bases of the junction left unmatched. CDR1 is SEHNR, CDR2 FQNEAQ, per germline (reference sequence). The CDR3 totals 17 residues. The chain's CDR3 is CASSKIAGGPFQETQYF. The CDR3 DNA follows: TGTGCCAGCAGCAAGATAGCGGGAGGGCCCTTTCAAGAGACCCAGTACTTC.

V is TRBV9 and J is TRBJ2-5; D might be TRBD1 (5 bases). V was trimmed by 3 bases and J by 2 bases, leaving 11 bases between them. The CDR3 length is 14 residues. CDR1 is SGDLS and CDR2 is YYNGEE in the germline V gene. The CDR3 bases are TGTGCCAGCAGCGCCCGACAGATACAAGAGACCCAGTACTTC. It codes for CASSARQIQETQYF. The complete variable domain, with remaining parts taken from reference TRBV9 and TRBJ2-5, reads DSGVTQTPKHLITATGQRVTLRCSPRSGDLSVYWYQQSLDQGLQFLIQYYNGEERAKGNILERFSAQQFPDLHSELNLSSLELGDSALYFCASSARQIQETQYFGPGTRLLVL.

This chain connects TRBV10-3 to TRBJ2-1, with D possibly being TRBD2 (5 bases). Trimming cost V 0 bases and J 5 bases, with 17 bases left between them. Germline V gives CDR1 ENHRY, CDR2 SYGVKD. This CDR3 spans 17 amino acids. CDR3 region: CAISESPSLSADNEQFF. CDR3 nucleotide sequence: TGTGCCATCAGTGAGTCGCCCTCCCTTTCAGCGGACAATGAGCAGTTCTTC.

The genes are TRBV2 and TRBJ2-2; TRBD1 matches 11 bases. Germline CDR1 reads SNHLY; CDR2 reads FYNNEI. Trimming removed 7 bases from V and 7 bases from J; junction bases left unmatched: 8. CDR3 length equals 15 residues. CDR3 nucleotides: TGTGCCAGCACCTGGACAGGGGGCTTCGGCGGGGAGCTGTTTTTT. Translating it yields CASTWTGGFGGELFF. Full variable domain (outside the CDR3, taken from reference TRBV2 and TRBJ2-2): EPEVTQTPSHQVTQMGQEVILRCVPISNHLYFYWYRQILGQKVEFLVSFYNNEISEKSEIFDDQFSVERPDGSNFTLKIRSTKLEDSAMYFCASTWTGGFGGELFFGEGSRLTVL.

This clone was seen a few times. The chain recombines TRBV4-2 with TRBJ2-5, with 7 bases identical to TRBD1. This CDR3 comprises 16 residues. The germline V gene encodes CDR1 LGHNA and CDR2 YNFKEQ. The junction had 9 bases not matched to a gene; V was cut back by 3 bases and J by 2 bases. CDR3 in amino acids: CASSQLQGRLQETQYF. The CDR3 coding sequence is TGTGCCAGCAGCCAGCTACAGGGGCGACTACAAGAGACCCAGTACTTC.